Listed here are 22 T cell receptor beta chains from one sample, sequenced in a study of blood T cell repertoires in COVID-19. Profiled with immunoSEQ multiplex PCR; TCRdb holds only in-frame clones, not every one. Of 450,000 to 500,000 clones in the sample, 80% to 90% were seen once. Input material: PBMCs or T cells enriched from blood (not recorded which). Source of these receptors: an older woman who had recovered from COVID-19.

The rearrangement joins TRBV2 to TRBJ2-1; D is perhaps TRBD1 (7 bases). With 6 bases removed from V and 9 bases from J, the gap between germline ends came to 12 bases. This CDR3 is 12 amino acids long. From germline, CDR1 is SNHLY and CDR2 FYNNEI. The CDR3 sequence: CASREGQREQFF. The CDR3 DNA sequence: TGTGCCAGCAGGGAGGGACAGCGTGAGCAGTTCTTC.

This chain uses TRBV2 with TRBJ2-5, with 7 bases that match TRBD2. Germline trimming cut 3 bases from V and 2 bases from J; bases unmatched to any gene: 3. This CDR3 has 14 residues. Germline values: CDR1 SNHLY, CDR2 FYNNEI. CDR3 in DNA: TGTGCCAGCAGTGAGGGGAGGGATCAAGAGACCCAGTACTTC. Amino acid sequence: CASSEGRDQETQYF. Full variable domain (rest looked up from reference TRBV2 and TRBJ2-5): EPEVTQTPSHQVTQMGQEVILRCVPISNHLYFYWYRQILGQKVEFLVSFYNNEISEKSEIFDDQFSVERPDGSNFTLKIRSTKLEDSAMYFCASSEGRDQETQYFGPGTRLLVL.

This clone has only one observation. This chain uses TRBV2 with TRBJ2-3; 7 bases align to TRBD2. The CDR3 is 17 residues long. Losses at the gene ends were 5 bases for V and 1 base for J; bases not matched to a gene: 12. Germline CDR1 reads SNHLY; CDR2 reads FYNNEI. For the CDR3, the DNA is TGTGCCAGCAGTCCCGGGACTATCTTTGGGGGCACAGATACGCAGTATTTT. This codes for CASSPGTIFGGTDTQYF. Filled out from reference TRBV2 and TRBJ2-3, the complete variable domain reads EPEVTQTPSHQVTQMGQEVILRCVPISNHLYFYWYRQILGQKVEFLVSFYNNEISEKSEIFDDQFSVERPDGSNFTLKIRSTKLEDSAMYFCASSPGTIFGGTDTQYFGPGTRLTVL.

This sequence joins TRBV11-2 and TRBJ2-3; 8 nucleotides match TRBD2. CDR3 size: 15 residues. Germline V CDR1 and CDR2: SGHAT, FQNNGV. V gave up 1 base and J gave up 4 bases; unmatched junction bases: 4. In nucleotides, the CDR3 is TGTGCCAGCAGCTTAGCCGGGGGGGCCGCAGATACGCAGTATTTT. Translated: CASSLAGGAADTQYF.

In its sample, this clone was seen once. J is TRBJ1-4 and V is TRBV5-6, with 9 bases identical to TRBD1. The length of the CDR3 is 16 residues. The V gene's germline CDR1 is SGHDT and CDR2 YYEEEE. Unmatched junction bases numbered 10, after V lost 4 bases and J lost 6 bases. CDR3: CASSPPSGTGYEKLFF. CDR3 nucleotide sequence: TGTGCCAGCAGCCCCCCATCCGGGACAGGGTATGAAAAACTGTTTTTT.

The chain is built from TRBV15 and TRBJ1-2; the match to TRBD1 covers 9 bases. The CDR3 length is 14 residues. CDR1 is LNHNV and CDR2 is YYDKDF in the germline V gene (reference sequence). J was trimmed by 6 bases and V by 1 base; bases with no gene match: 3. DNA of the CDR3: TGTGCCACCAGCAGAGGGACAGGGGTTGATGGCTACACCTTC. Amino acid sequence: CATSRGTGVDGYTF.

DNA for the CDR3: TGTGCCAGCCAACAGGGTGGCAATCAGCCCCAGCATTTT. Translating gives CASQQGGNQPQHF. V usage is TRBV2 and J usage is TRBJ1-5; weak D call: TRBD1 (6 bases). The germline CDR1 and CDR2 sequences are SNHLY and FYNNEI. The ends were cut back, 8 bases at V and 2 bases at J, with 10 bases in the middle. The CDR3 sequence is 13 residues long. The entire variable domain, with the rest obtained from reference TRBV2 and TRBJ1-5, is as follows: EPEVTQTPSHQVTQMGQEVILRCVPISNHLYFYWYRQILGQKVEFLVSFYNNEISEKSEIFDDQFSVERPDGSNFTLKIRSTKLEDSAMYFCASQQGGNQPQHFGDGTRLSIL.

Remarks on this clone: Other DNA variants within this sample encode the same CDR3. The CDR3 reads CASSLAANYGYTF. In DNA form, the CDR3 reads TGTGCCAGCAGTTTGGCAGCTAACTATGGCTACACCTTC. V gene TRBV28 combines with J gene TRBJ1-2; D not certain. Germline values: CDR1 MDHEN, CDR2 SYDVKM. The V end was cut by 3 bases, the J end by 0 bases, with 5 bases between. The CDR3 runs to 13 residues.

This clone was seen just once. The chain has TRBV5-1 and TRBJ1-4; D is possibly TRBD1 (5 bases). Germline CDR1 and CDR2: SGHRS and YFSETQ. The CDR3 has 14 amino acids. The germline V and J ends were trimmed by 4 bases and 4 bases, with 11 bases remaining between them. The CDR3 region has the DNA TGCGCCAGCAGCCTCGGACACGGTAATGAAAAACTGTTTTTT. Protein sequence: CASSLGHGNEKLFF. Drawing the rest from reference TRBV5-1 and TRBJ1-4, the complete variable domain is KAGVTQTPRYLIKTRGQQVTLSCSPISGHRSVSWYQQTPGQGLQFLFEYFSETQRNKGNFPGRFSGRQFSNSRSEMNVSTLELGDSALYLCASSLGHGNEKLFFGSGTQLSVL.

The chain is built from TRBV6-1 and TRBJ1-2; a weak D match, TRBD1 (6 bases). Trimming took 0 bases from V and 4 from J, leaving 15 bases between them. Germline CDR1 and CDR2: MNHNS and SASEGT. The CDR3 spans 16 residues. This chain's CDR3 is CASSEAPIGGGYGYTF. As DNA, the CDR3 is TGTGCCAGCAGTGAAGCACCTATAGGGGGTGGCTATGGCTACACCTTC.

J is TRBJ2-7 and V is TRBV7-9; 7 nucleotides agree with TRBD1. V shed 5 bases and J 0 bases; nucleotides not matched to a gene: 10. The germline gives CDR1 SEHNR, CDR2 FQNEAQ (reference sequence). CDR3 length: 16 amino acids. CDR3 bases: TGTGCCAGCAGCCCCAGACAGGGCCTAACCTCCTACGAGCAGTACTTC. Encoded protein: CASSPRQGLTSYEQYF.

This rearrangement joins TRBV11-2 to TRBJ2-1; 9 nucleotides line up with TRBD2. The CDR3 consists of 16 residues. The germline CDR1 and CDR2 sequences are SGHAT and FQNNGV. V shed 5 bases, J shed 5 bases, and the junction held 10 bases outside the gene matches. Written as DNA, the CDR3 is TGTGCCAGCAGCCCGAAGGGACTAGCCGGGAACAATGAGCAGTTCTTC. The encoded protein is CASSPKGLAGNNEQFF.

The chain recombines TRBV11-2 with TRBJ2-7, with 7 bases fitting TRBD1. CDR1 and CDR2 from the germline V gene are SGHAT and FQNNGV. Trimming cost V 4 bases and J 1 base; bases outside gene matches: 7. The length of the CDR3 is 15 residues. The CDR3 sequence is CASSSSTGDSYEQYF. The CDR3 DNA reads as TGTGCCAGCAGCTCAAGCACAGGGGATTCCTACGAGCAGTACTTC.

This rearrangement joins TRBV15 to TRBJ2-3; 9 positions agree with TRBD2. The V gene's germline CDR1 is LNHNV and CDR2 YYDKDF (reference sequence). Trimming took 5 bases from V and 8 from J; bases not matched to a gene: 11. This CDR3 spans 15 amino acids. CDR3 protein: CATSPGRGGISTQYF. In DNA form, the CDR3 reads TGTGCCACCAGCCCAGGGCGGGGGGGCATTAGTACGCAGTATTTT.

The chain is built from TRBV28 and TRBJ1-5, with D unresolved. Trimming took off 2 bases at V and 4 bases at J, with 6 bases between the two ends. Germline V gene sequence: CDR1 MDHEN, CDR2 SYDVKM. This CDR3 comprises 13 residues. This CDR3 is CASSLALNQPQHF. CDR3 sequence (DNA): TGTGCCAGCAGTTTAGCGTTAAATCAGCCCCAGCATTTT.

The chain employs TRBV11-2 and TRBJ1-1; 10 bases fit TRBD1. CDR1 SGHAT and CDR2 FQNNGV come from the germline V gene. This CDR3 contains 13 residues. Losses at the gene ends were 5 bases for V and 5 bases for J; bases not matched to a gene: 2. The DNA of the CDR3 is TGTGCCAGCAGCCCGGACAGGGGGACTGAAGCTTTCTTT. It is translated as CASSPDRGTEAFF. Based on the CDR3 plus reference TRBV11-2 and TRBJ1-1, the full variable domain is EAGVAQSPRYKIIEKRQSVAFWCNPISGHATLYWYQQILGQGPKLLIQFQNNGVVDDSQLPKDRFSAERLKGVDSTLKIQPAKLEDSAVYLCASSPDRGTEAFFGQGTRLTVV.

The V call is TRBV14, the J call TRBJ2-7; D is possibly TRBD1 (7 bases). The V gene lost 0 bases and the J gene lost 3 bases, with 15 bases spanning the gap. Germline V CDR1 and CDR2: SGHDN, FVKESK. This CDR3 comprises 16 residues. DNA for the CDR3: TGTGCCAGCAGCCAAGATGTTCGCGGGACAGTCTACGAGCAGTACGTC. Its protein is CASSQDVRGTVYEQYV.

CDR3 sequence (DNA): TGTGCCAGCGCTCGGGACATCTCCTACGAGCAGTACTTC. Its translation: CASARDISYEQYF. This chain uses TRBV11-3 with TRBJ2-7, with D possibly TRBD1 on 6 matching bases. Trimming cost V 8 bases and J 0 bases, with 11 bases left between them. CDR3 length equals 13 residues. The germline V gene encodes CDR1 SGHNT and CDR2 YENEEA. Looking up the rest from reference TRBV11-3 and TRBJ2-7 gives the full variable domain: EAGVVQSPRYKIIEKKQPVAFWCNPISGHNTLYWYLQNLGQGPELLIRYENEEAVDDSQLPKDRFSAERLKGVDSTLKIQPAELGDSAVYLCASARDISYEQYFGPGTRLTVT.

The rearrangement links TRBV30 to TRBJ1-1; 7 nucleotides match TRBD1. The CDR3 spans 13 residues. CDR1 GTSNPN and CDR2 SVGIG come from the germline V gene (reference sequence). Losses at the gene ends were 4 bases for V and 0 bases for J; bases not matched to a gene: 2. CDR3 sequence (DNA): TGTGCCTGGAACAGGGGAATGAACACTGAAGCTTTCTTT. This encodes CAWNRGMNTEAFF.

The chain uses TRBV24-1 and TRBJ2-3; D perhaps matches TRBD1 (6 bases). CDR1 KGHDR and CDR2 SFDVKD come from the germline V gene. CDR3 length: 16 residues. Trimming took off 2 bases at V and 2 bases at J, with 13 bases between the two ends. The CDR3 DNA follows: TGTGCCACCAGTGATTCCCCGGGACAACCCACAGATACGCAGTATTTT. Translating it yields CATSDSPGQPTDTQYF.

The V gene is TRBV7-2, the J gene TRBJ2-7; 10 nucleotides agree with TRBD1. Germline lookup yields CDR1 SGHTA and CDR2 FQGNSA. With 3 bases clipped from V and 4 bases from J, the junction kept 3 bases outside the gene matches. This CDR3 has 14 residues. The CDR3 sequence is CASSLGQGRYEQYV. CDR3 sequence (DNA): TGTGCCAGCAGCTTGGGACAGGGGCGGTACGAGCAGTACGTC.

The J gene is TRBJ1-1, the V gene TRBV30, with D tentatively TRBD1 (5 bases). CDR1 and CDR2 from the germline V gene are GTSNPN and SVGIG (reference sequence). This CDR3 has 12 amino acids. Trimming took off 7 bases at V and 0 bases at J, with 9 bases between the two ends. CDR3 in DNA: TGTGCCTTCATCAGGGTGAACACTGAAGCTTTCTTT. Translating gives CAFIRVNTEAFF.